The clone carrying this T cell receptor (beta chain) came up once. The sample is drawn from a study of cytomegalovirus exposure and HLA in healthy donors. The CDR3 is made up of 13 amino acids. CDR1 and CDR2 from the germline V gene are LNHDA and SQIVND (reference sequence). Trimming took off 8 bases at V and 2 bases at J, with 13 bases between the two ends. In the PCR, 60 Vbeta and 13 Jbeta primers were used. Method: immunoSEQ multiplex PCR; TCRdb's copy keeps in-frame clones and lacks some. The sample comprises about 100,000 clones, about 80% of which are singletons, and about 2.6% rests with the top ten.

The chain joins TRBV19 to TRBJ2-7; possibly TRBD2 for D (7 bases). The receptor was derived from a man between 45 and 60 years old in good health and CMV-seropositive. Sequencing was carried out using PBMCs. This chain's CDR3 is CASGGAKTYEQYF. The CDR3 DNA follows: TGTGCCAGTGGGGGGGCCAAAACCTACGAGCAGTACTTC.